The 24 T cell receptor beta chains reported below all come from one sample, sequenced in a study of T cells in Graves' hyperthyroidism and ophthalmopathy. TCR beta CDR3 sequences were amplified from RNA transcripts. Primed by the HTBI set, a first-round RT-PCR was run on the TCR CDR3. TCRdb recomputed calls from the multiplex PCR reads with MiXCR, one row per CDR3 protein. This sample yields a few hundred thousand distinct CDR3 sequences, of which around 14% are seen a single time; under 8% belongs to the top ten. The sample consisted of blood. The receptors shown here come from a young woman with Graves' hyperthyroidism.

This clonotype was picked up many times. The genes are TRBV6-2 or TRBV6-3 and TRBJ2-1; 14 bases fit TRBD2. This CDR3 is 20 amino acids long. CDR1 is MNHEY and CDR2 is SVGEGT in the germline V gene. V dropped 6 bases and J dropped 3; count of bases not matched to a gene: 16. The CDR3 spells CASRAPFLTSGRAVYNEQFF. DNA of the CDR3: TGTGCCAGCAGGGCCCCCTTCTTGACTAGCGGGAGGGCCGTCTACAATGAGCAGTTCTTC.

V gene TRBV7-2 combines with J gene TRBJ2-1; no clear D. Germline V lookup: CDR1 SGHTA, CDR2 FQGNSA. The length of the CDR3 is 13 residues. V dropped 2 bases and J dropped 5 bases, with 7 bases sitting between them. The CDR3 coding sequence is TGTGCCAGCAGCTTACTGGGAAACAATGAGCAGTTCTTC. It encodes CASSLLGNNEQFF.

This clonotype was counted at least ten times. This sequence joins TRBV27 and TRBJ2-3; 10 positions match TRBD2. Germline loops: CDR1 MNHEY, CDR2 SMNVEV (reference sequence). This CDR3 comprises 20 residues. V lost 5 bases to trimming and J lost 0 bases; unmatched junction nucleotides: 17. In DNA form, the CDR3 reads TGTGCCAGCAGTCCCCGGGGTAGCGGGAGGTTTACCTCTAGCACAGATACGCAGTATTTT. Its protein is CASSPRGSGRFTSSTDTQYF.

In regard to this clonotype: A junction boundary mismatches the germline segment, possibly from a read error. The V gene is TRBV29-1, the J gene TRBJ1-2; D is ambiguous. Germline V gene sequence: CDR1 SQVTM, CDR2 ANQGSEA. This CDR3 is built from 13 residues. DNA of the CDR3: TGCAGCGTCCCCGTGCGGGGTAACAATGGCTACACCTTC. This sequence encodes CSVPVRGNNGYTF.

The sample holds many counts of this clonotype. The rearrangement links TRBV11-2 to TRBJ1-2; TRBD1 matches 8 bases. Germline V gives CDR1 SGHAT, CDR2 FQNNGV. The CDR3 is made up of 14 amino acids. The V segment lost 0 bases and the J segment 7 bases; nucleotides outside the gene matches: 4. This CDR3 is CASSLDGTGPGYTF. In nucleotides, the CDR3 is TGTGCCAGCAGCTTAGATGGGACAGGCCCTGGCTACACCTTC.

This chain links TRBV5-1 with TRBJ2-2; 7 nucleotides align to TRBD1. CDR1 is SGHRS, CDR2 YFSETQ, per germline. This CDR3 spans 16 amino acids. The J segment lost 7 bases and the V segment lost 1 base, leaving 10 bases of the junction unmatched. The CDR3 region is CASSLSGDRVGGELFF. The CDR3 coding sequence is TGCGCCAGCAGCTTGAGCGGAGACAGGGTTGGCGGGGAGCTGTTTTTT.

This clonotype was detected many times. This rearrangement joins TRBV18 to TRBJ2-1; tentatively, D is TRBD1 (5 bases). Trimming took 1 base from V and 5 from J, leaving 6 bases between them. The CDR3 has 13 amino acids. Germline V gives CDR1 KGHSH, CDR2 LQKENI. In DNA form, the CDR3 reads TGTGCCAGCTCACCACAGACAGACAATGAGCAGTTCTTC. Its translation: CASSPQTDNEQFF.

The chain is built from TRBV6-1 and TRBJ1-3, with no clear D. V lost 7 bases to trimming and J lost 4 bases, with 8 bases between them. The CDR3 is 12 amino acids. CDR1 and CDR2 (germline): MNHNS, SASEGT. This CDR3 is CASIIDGNTIYF. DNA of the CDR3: TGTGCCAGCATCATAGACGGAAACACCATATATTTT.

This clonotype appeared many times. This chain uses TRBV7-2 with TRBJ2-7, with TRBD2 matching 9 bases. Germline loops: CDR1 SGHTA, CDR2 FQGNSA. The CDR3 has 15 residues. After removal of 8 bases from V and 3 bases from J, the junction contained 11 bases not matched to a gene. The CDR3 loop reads CASSVIRSGSYEQYF. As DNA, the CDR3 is TGTGCCAGCTCGGTAATACGTAGCGGGAGCTACGAGCAGTACTTC. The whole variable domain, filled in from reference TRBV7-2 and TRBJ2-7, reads GAGVSQSPSNKVTEKGKDVELRCDPISGHTALYWYRQSLGQGLEFLIYFQGNSAPDKSGLPSDRFSAERTGGSVSTLTIQRTQQEDSAVYLCASSVIRSGSYEQYFGPGTRLTVT.

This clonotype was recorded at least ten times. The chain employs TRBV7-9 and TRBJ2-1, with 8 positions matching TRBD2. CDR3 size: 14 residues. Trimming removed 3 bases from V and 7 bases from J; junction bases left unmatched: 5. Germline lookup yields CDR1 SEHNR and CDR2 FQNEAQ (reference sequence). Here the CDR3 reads CASSLRTSPNEQFF. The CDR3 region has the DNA TGTGCCAGCAGCTTGCGGACTAGCCCAAATGAGCAGTTCTTC.

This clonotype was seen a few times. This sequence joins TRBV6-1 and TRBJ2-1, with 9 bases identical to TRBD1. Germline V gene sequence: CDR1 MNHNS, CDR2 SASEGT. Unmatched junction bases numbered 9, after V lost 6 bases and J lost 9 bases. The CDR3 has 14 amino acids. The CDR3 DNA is TGTGCCAGCAGGGGGACAGGGACGATACTTGAGCAGTTCTTC. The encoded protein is CASRGTGTILEQFF.

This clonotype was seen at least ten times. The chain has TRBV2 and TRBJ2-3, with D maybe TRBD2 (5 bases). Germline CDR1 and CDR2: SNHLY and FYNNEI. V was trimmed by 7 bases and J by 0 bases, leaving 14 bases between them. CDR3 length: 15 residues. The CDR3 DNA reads TGTGCCAGCAACTTTCTGCGGACTAGCACAGATACGCAGTATTTT. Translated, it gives CASNFLRTSTDTQYF.

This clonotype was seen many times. CDR3 amino acids: CASSEGDTGYGYTF. The CDR3 DNA reads as TGTGCCAGCAGCGAAGGGGACACCGGCTATGGCTACACCTTC. J is TRBJ1-2 and V is TRBV7-9, with D perhaps TRBD1 (6 bases). The length of the CDR3 is 14 residues. The germline gives CDR1 SEHNR, CDR2 FQNEAQ (reference sequence). V lost 5 bases and J 4 bases, leaving 14 bases between the germline ends.

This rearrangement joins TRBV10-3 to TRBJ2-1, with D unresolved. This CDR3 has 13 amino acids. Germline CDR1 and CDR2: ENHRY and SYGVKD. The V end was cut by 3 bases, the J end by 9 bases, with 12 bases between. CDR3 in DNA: TGTGCCATCAGTGACTTCCCGGCGTCTGAGCAGTTCTTC. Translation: CAISDFPASEQFF.

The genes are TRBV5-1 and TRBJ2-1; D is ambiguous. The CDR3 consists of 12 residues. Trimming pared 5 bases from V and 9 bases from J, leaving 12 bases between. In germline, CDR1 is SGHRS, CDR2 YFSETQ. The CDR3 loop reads CASRDGVGEQFF. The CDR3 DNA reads TGCGCCAGCAGGGATGGTGTCGGTGAGCAGTTCTTC.

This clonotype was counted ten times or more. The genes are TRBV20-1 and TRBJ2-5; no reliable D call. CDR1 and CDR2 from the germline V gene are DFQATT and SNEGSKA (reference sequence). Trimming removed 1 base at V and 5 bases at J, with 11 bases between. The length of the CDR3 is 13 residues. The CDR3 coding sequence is TGCAGTGCTAGAGGTCAGGCATCGGAGACCCAGTACTTC. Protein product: CSARGQASETQYF.

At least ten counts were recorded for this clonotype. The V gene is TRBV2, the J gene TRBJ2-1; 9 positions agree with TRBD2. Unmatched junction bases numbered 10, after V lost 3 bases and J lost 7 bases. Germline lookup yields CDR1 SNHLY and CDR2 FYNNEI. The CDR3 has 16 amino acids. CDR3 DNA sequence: TGTGCCAGCAGTGACCTAGCGGGACCCCAAGGAAATGAGCAGTTCTTC. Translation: CASSDLAGPQGNEQFF.

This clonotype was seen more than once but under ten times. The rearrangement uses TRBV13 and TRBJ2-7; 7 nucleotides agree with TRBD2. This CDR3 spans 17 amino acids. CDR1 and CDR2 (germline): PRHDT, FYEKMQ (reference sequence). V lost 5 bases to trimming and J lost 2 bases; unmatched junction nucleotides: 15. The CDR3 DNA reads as TGTGCCAGCAGCCGCATACTTCTAGCGGACCACCCCTACGAGCAGTACTTC. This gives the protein CASSRILLADHPYEQYF.

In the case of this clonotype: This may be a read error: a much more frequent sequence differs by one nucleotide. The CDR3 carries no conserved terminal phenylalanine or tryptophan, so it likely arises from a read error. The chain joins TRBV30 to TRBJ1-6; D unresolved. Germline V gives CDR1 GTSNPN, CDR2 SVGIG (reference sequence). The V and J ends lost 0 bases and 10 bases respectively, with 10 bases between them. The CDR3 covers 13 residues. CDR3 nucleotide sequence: TGTGCCTGGAGTGTCGATGGTGGCTCACCCCTCCACCTT. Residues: CAWSVDGGSPLHL.

DNA of the CDR3: TGCGCCAGCCTAGCGGGAGCTCTCACCGGGGAGCTGTTTTTT. Its protein product is CASLAGALTGELFF. V usage is TRBV10-2 and J usage is TRBJ2-2; 10 bases are shared with TRBD2. The V segment lost 8 bases and the J segment 4 bases; nucleotides outside the gene matches: 4. There are 14 residues in the CDR3. CDR1 is WSHSY and CDR2 is SAAADI in the germline V gene.

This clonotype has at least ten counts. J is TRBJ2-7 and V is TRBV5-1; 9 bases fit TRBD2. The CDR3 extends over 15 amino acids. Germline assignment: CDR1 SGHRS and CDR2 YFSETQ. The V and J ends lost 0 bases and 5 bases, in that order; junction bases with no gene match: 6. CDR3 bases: TGCGCCAGCAGCTTGGATAGCGGGAGTAACAACGAGCAGTACTTC. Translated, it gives CASSLDSGSNNEQYF.

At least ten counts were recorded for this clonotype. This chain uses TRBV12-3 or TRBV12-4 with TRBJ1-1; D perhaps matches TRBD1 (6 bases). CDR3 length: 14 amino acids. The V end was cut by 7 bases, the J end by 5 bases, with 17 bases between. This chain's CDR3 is CASTTGGGNTEAFF. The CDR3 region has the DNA TGTGCCAGCACCACGGGAGGGGGGAATACTGAAGCTTTCTTT.

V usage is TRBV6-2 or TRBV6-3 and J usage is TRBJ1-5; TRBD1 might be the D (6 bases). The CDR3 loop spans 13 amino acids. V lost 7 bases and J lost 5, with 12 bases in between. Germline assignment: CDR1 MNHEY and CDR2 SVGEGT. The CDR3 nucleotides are TGTGCCAGCACCCAAGGGGGATATCAGCCCCAGCATTTT. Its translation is CASTQGGYQPQHF.

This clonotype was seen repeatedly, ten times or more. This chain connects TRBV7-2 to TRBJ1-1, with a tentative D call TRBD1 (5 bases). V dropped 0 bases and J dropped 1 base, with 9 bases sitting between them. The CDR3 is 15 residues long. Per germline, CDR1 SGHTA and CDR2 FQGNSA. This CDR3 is CASSLAGAENTEAFF. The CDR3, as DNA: TGTGCCAGCAGCTTAGCTGGGGCTGAGAACACTGAAGCTTTCTTT.